The 15 T cell receptor beta chains in this list originate from one sample, sequenced in a study of OX40 agonist ivuxolimab in advanced cancers. The data were produced by immunoSEQ multiplex PCR, yet TCRdb's version contains in-frame clones alone and is incomplete. The sample lists about 34,000 clones; roughly 80% were seen once. This specimen was CD4+ or CD8+ T cells sorted from blood, taken in a trial of the OX40 agonist ivuxolimab. Receptors originate from an adult with an advanced solid tumor such as melanoma, head and neck, liver or kidney cancer.

The genes are TRBV11-3 and TRBJ2-5; possible D gene TRBD2, 6 bases. CDR1 and CDR2 from the germline V gene are SGHNT and YENEEA. The CDR3 has 14 residues. V was pared by 5 bases and J by 4 bases, with 14 bases between. This CDR3 reads CASSPGAYGETQYF. The CDR3 region has the DNA TGTGCCAGCAGCCCGGGAGCGTACGGAGAGACCCAGTACTTC.

Concerning this clone: The junction and the germline gene differ at one end; a read error may be behind it. In DNA, the CDR3 is TGTGCCAGCAGCTACTTAGAGCAGGGGGCTGAGCAGTTCTTC. This translates into CASSYLEQGAEQFF. This chain links TRBV6-5 with TRBJ2-1; 8 bases are shared with TRBD1. CDR3 length equals 14 residues. From germline, CDR1 is MNHEY and CDR2 SVGAGI.

The chain is built from TRBV5-6 and TRBJ2-3; TRBD2 aligns across 8 bases. Germline-derived CDR1 and CDR2 are SGHDT and YYEEEE. This CDR3 has 15 residues. V lost 3 bases, J lost 0 bases, and 3 bases stayed unmatched. The chain's CDR3 is CASSSLAGSTDTQYF. Here the CDR3 DNA reads TGTGCCAGCAGCTCCTTAGCGGGGAGCACAGATACGCAGTATTTT.

V usage is TRBV9 and J usage is TRBJ2-3, with 9 positions matching TRBD2. Trimming at V came to 6 bases and at J to 3 bases, leaving 8 bases not matched to a gene. Germline V gene data show CDR1 as SGDLS and CDR2 as YYNGEE. The CDR3 runs 15 residues. The CDR3 is CASTPRGGRTDTQYF. CDR3 DNA sequence: TGTGCCAGCACCCCGCGGGGGGGTCGGACAGATACGCAGTATTTT.

The chain uses TRBV28 and TRBJ1-6; D gene ambiguous. This CDR3 contains 13 residues. Trimming left V 5 bases short and J 14 bases short, with 16 bases between. Germline loops: CDR1 MDHEN, CDR2 SYDVKM. CDR3 bases: TGTGCCAGCAGTCCAAGACAACCTACGACCCTCCACTTT. Translation: CASSPRQPTTLHF.

The chain joins TRBV2 to TRBJ2-5; 12 bases align to TRBD2. This CDR3 spans 13 amino acids. The ends lost 6 bases at V and 5 bases at J; junction bases unmatched: 1. The germline gives CDR1 SNHLY, CDR2 FYNNEI. The CDR3 nucleotides read TGTGCCAGCAGGACTAGCGGGAGTGAGACCCAGTACTTC. Its protein product is CASRTSGSETQYF.

The chain employs TRBV27 and TRBJ1-4; possibly TRBD1 for D (6 bases). The V end lost 5 bases, the J end lost 4 bases, and 14 bases lay between the germline ends. Germline V gene sequence: CDR1 MNHEY, CDR2 SMNVEV (reference sequence). This CDR3 is 15 amino acids long. The CDR3 spells CASSAHRDNNEKLFF. In DNA, the CDR3 is TGTGCCAGCAGTGCGCACAGGGATAATAATGAAAAACTGTTTTTT.

The chain couples TRBV13 to TRBJ1-4, with D possibly matching TRBD1 (6 bases). This CDR3 is 12 amino acids long. Looked up from germline, CDR1 is PRHDT and CDR2 is FYEKMQ (reference sequence). V lost 5 bases to trimming and J lost 8 bases, with 9 bases between them. CDR3 sequence: CASSTRGEKLFF. DNA for the CDR3: TGTGCCAGCAGCACTAGGGGGGAAAAACTGTTTTTT.

This clone was picked up a small number of times. The gene calls are TRBV7-8 and TRBJ2-7; 8 bases align to TRBD1. CDR3 length: 14 amino acids. Trimming removed 3 bases from V and 5 bases from J; junction bases left unmatched: 6. Per the germline V gene, CDR1 is SGHVS and CDR2 is FQNEAQ. The CDR3 loop is CASSFSQGAHEQYF. CDR3 coding DNA: TGTGCCAGCAGCTTCTCTCAGGGGGCCCACGAGCAGTACTTC.

The gene calls are TRBV20-1 and TRBJ2-3; D is unresolved. V was clipped by 1 base and J by 6 bases, with 5 bases between them. The CDR3 is 11 residues long. Per germline, CDR1 DFQATT and CDR2 SNEGSKA (reference sequence). CDR3 DNA: TGCAGTGCTAGAGCTTGGGATACGCAGTATTTT. Translated: CSARAWDTQYF.

This chain links TRBV19 with TRBJ2-5, with unresolved D. From germline, CDR1 is LNHDA and CDR2 SQIVND (reference sequence). The V gene lost 2 bases and the J gene lost 5 bases, with 9 bases spanning the gap. CDR3 size: 13 residues. The CDR3 sequence is CASSIQVAETQYF. The CDR3 DNA reads TGTGCCAGTAGTATACAGGTTGCGGAGACCCAGTACTTC. Complete variable domain (other parts from reference TRBV19 and TRBJ2-5): DGGITQSPKYLFRKEGQNVTLSCEQNLNHDAMYWYRQDPGQGLRLIYYSQIVNDFQKGDIAEGYSVSREKKESFPLTVTSAQKNPTAFYLCASSIQVAETQYFGPGTRLLVL.

The chain is built from TRBV11-2 and TRBJ1-2, with a weak D call TRBD1 (6 bases). V was cut by 6 bases and J by 4 bases, with 12 bases left in between. The germline gives CDR1 SGHAT, CDR2 FQNNGV. CDR3 length: 13 amino acids. In nucleotides, the CDR3 is TGTGCCAGCAGTTCGGGGGGGCGCTATGGCTACACCTTC. Translation: CASSSGGRYGYTF.

This rearrangement joins TRBV6-5 to TRBJ1-6, with D possibly TRBD1 on 5 matching bases. Trimming left V 5 bases short and J 7 bases short, with 12 bases between. CDR3 length: 14 amino acids. From germline, CDR1 is MNHEY and CDR2 SVGAGI. The CDR3 here is CASSPAGPNSPLHF. As DNA, the CDR3 is TGTGCCAGCAGTCCCGCGGGGCCGAATTCACCCCTCCACTTT.

V and J are TRBV7-2 and TRBJ2-7, with D maybe TRBD1 (5 bases). Germline CDR1 is SGHTA and CDR2 is FQGNSA. There are 13 residues in the CDR3. The V and J ends lost 7 bases and 0 bases respectively, with 10 bases between them. Here the CDR3 reads CASTSQGSYEQYF. CDR3 nucleotide sequence: TGTGCCAGCACCTCCCAGGGCTCCTACGAGCAGTACTTC.

J is TRBJ1-2 and V is TRBV11-2; the D is unclear. This CDR3 contains 18 residues. V was cut by 2 bases and J by 4 bases, with 23 bases left in between. CDR1 SGHAT and CDR2 FQNNGV come from the germline V gene. The CDR3 nucleotides are TGTGCCAGCAGCTTATCGGAGGTCCGGCAGACCGTCAGCTATGGCTACACCTTC. It specifies CASSLSEVRQTVSYGYTF. Looking up the rest from reference TRBV11-2 and TRBJ1-2 gives the full variable domain: EAGVAQSPRYKIIEKRQSVAFWCNPISGHATLYWYQQILGQGPKLLIQFQNNGVVDDSQLPKDRFSAERLKGVDSTLKIQPAKLEDSAVYLCASSLSEVRQTVSYGYTFGSGTRLTVV.